The 31 T cell receptor beta chains below all came from one sample that was sequenced in a study of graft-versus-host responses after intestinal transplantation. Their specific antigens are unknown. TCRdb keeps only in-frame clones here, not all; method: immunoSEQ multiplex PCR. The sample carries roughly 39,000 clones, roughly 96% recorded once. The specimen comprised unstimulated CD8+ T cells sorted from spleen or lymph node cells, sampled before transplant. All receptors derive from a human donor who was the organ donor for an intestinal transplant.

The chain recombines TRBV7-2 with TRBJ2-5; TRBD1 might be the D (6 bases). Germline V gene data show CDR1 as SGHTA and CDR2 as FQGNSA. The CDR3 sequence is 15 residues long. The V end lost 0 bases, the J end lost 5 bases, and 13 bases lay between the germline ends. The CDR3 region is CASSLATGYRETQYF. The CDR3 DNA sequence: TGTGCCAGCAGCTTAGCAACAGGGTACAGGGAGACCCAGTACTTC.

This clone was recorded only once. This chain links TRBV6-5 with TRBJ1-2; 11 bases match TRBD1. This CDR3 is 14 amino acids long. Germline V CDR1 and CDR2: MNHEY, SVGAGI. With V trimmed by 6 bases and J by 6 bases, 6 bases remained unmatched. This CDR3 reads CASSRGQGANGYTF. DNA of the CDR3: TGTGCCAGCAGCCGAGGACAGGGGGCGAATGGCTACACCTTC.

The chain has TRBV13 and TRBJ2-1; D not resolved. Per the germline V gene, CDR1 is PRHDT and CDR2 is FYEKMQ (reference sequence). This CDR3 has 14 amino acids. Trimming took off 0 bases at V and 3 bases at J, with 6 bases between the two ends. The CDR3 DNA is TGTGCCAGCAGCTTAGGGGTGGGCTACAATGAGCAGTTCTTC. The encoded protein is CASSLGVGYNEQFF. Full variable domain (outside the CDR3, taken from reference TRBV13 and TRBJ2-1): AAGVIQSPRHLIKEKRETATLKCYPIPRHDTVYWYQQGPGQDPQFLISFYEKMQSDKGSIPDRFSAQQFSDYHSELNMSSLELGDSALYFCASSLGVGYNEQFFGPGTRLTVL.

The rearrangement links TRBV30 to TRBJ2-3; no firm D call. V dropped 3 bases and J dropped 4 bases, with 11 bases sitting between them. From germline, CDR1 is GTSNPN and CDR2 SVGIG (reference sequence). The CDR3 spans 13 residues. The CDR3 DNA follows: TGTGCCTGGAGGCTCACGGCCGCAGATACGCAGTATTTT. Translation: CAWRLTAADTQYF.

The chain carries TRBV4-1 and TRBJ2-5; 12 bases align to TRBD2. The CDR3 sequence is 16 residues long. Germline CDR1 MGHRA, CDR2 YSYEKL. The V gene end was trimmed by 1 base and the J gene end by 2 bases; junction bases not matched to a gene: 2. The CDR3 coding sequence is TGCGCCAGCAGCCAAGCTAGCGGGGGGGTACAAGAGACCCAGTACTTC. Translated, it gives CASSQASGGVQETQYF.

The V and J genes are TRBV18 and TRBJ1-2, with D unclear. CDR3 length: 14 residues. Germline V gene sequence: CDR1 KGHSH, CDR2 LQKENI. V was pared by 1 base and J by 7 bases, with 13 bases between. The CDR3 sequence: CASSPLYSRLGYTF. As DNA, the CDR3 is TGTGCCAGCTCACCACTTTACAGTAGACTTGGCTACACCTTC.

The gene calls are TRBV28 and TRBJ2-1; tentatively, D is TRBD1 (6 bases). Per the germline V gene, CDR1 is MDHEN and CDR2 is SYDVKM. V lost 6 bases and J lost 9, with 18 bases in between. The CDR3 spans 14 residues. The chain's CDR3 is CASRTLMGAGEQFF. The DNA for the CDR3 is TGTGCCAGCAGGACTCTCATGGGGGCGGGTGAGCAGTTCTTC.

This chain joins TRBV7-2 and TRBJ2-7; no clear D. Trimming cost V 2 bases and J 3 bases, with 5 bases left between them. CDR3 length equals 12 residues. Germline V gives CDR1 SGHTA, CDR2 FQGNSA. The CDR3 sequence: CASSLLDYEQYF. In nucleotides, the CDR3 is TGTGCCAGCAGCTTACTCGACTACGAGCAGTACTTC.

The chain joins TRBV6-5 to TRBJ2-7, with TRBD1 matching over 7 bases. Germline lookup yields CDR1 MNHEY and CDR2 SVGAGI. The CDR3 is 15 amino acids. With 2 bases clipped from V and 5 bases from J, the junction kept 9 bases outside the gene matches. CDR3 sequence: CASSYGWDSSHEQYF. CDR3 sequence (DNA): TGTGCCAGCAGTTACGGCTGGGACAGCTCTCACGAGCAGTACTTC.

This chain connects TRBV4-3 to TRBJ2-7; 9 bases match TRBD2. The J segment lost 5 bases and the V segment lost 0 bases, leaving 8 bases of the junction unmatched. The CDR3 is made up of 16 amino acids. The germline CDR1 and CDR2 sequences are LGHNA and YSLEER. CDR3 sequence (DNA): TGCGCCAGCAGCCAAGAGCTGGCTAGCGGGGTCGACGAGCAGTACTTC. Its protein product is CASSQELASGVDEQYF.

The gene calls are TRBV4-3 and TRBJ2-7; TRBD1 matches 8 bases. Per the germline V gene, CDR1 is LGHNA and CDR2 is YSLEER. V was clipped by 1 base and J by 7 bases; unmatched bases: 9. There are 15 residues in the CDR3. Written as DNA, the CDR3 is TGCGCCAGCAGCCAAGGGATATCCAGGGGGCAAGAGCAGTACTTC. Protein sequence: CASSQGISRGQEQYF.

V and J are TRBV6-5 and TRBJ1-5; the D is unclear. CDR1 MNHEY and CDR2 SVGAGI come from the germline V gene. Trimming shortened V by 6 bases and J by 6 bases, and 21 bases separated the two germline ends. The CDR3 runs to 16 residues. The DNA of the CDR3 is TGTGCCAGCAGCTACAATACTTGGGAGTCTGGTCAGCCCCAGCATTTT. Translated: CASSYNTWESGQPQHF.

This chain's CDR3 is CASSQDSSSYNEQFF. The CDR3 bases are TGCGCCAGCAGCCAAGACTCGAGTTCCTACAATGAGCAGTTCTTC. V and J are TRBV4-1 and TRBJ2-1; D uncertain. Per germline, CDR1 MGHRA and CDR2 YSYEKL. The CDR3 is 15 amino acids. V was shortened by 0 bases and J by 1 base, with 7 bases between the two germline ends.

The chain recombines TRBV4-3 with TRBJ2-5; 9 bases align to TRBD2. Trimming at V came to 4 bases and at J to 5 bases, leaving 8 bases not matched to a gene. CDR3 length: 15 amino acids. CDR1 and CDR2 (germline): LGHNA, YSLEER. This CDR3 reads CASSPFGTSRETQYF. In DNA form, the CDR3 reads TGCGCCAGCAGCCCTTTTGGGACTAGCAGGGAGACCCAGTACTTC.

The chain carries TRBV28 and TRBJ2-1; no definite D call. Trimming removed 7 bases at V and 2 bases at J, with 12 bases between. This CDR3 region has 14 residues. Germline V CDR1 and CDR2: MDHEN, SYDVKM. In DNA form, the CDR3 reads TGTGCCAGCAAGGTTGAGGCGGCCTACAATGAGCAGTTCTTC. Its protein is CASKVEAAYNEQFF.

This chain uses TRBV4-3 with TRBJ2-3, with D unclear. The germline V and J ends were trimmed by 0 bases and 1 base, with 11 bases remaining between them. The germline V gene encodes CDR1 LGHNA and CDR2 YSLEER. The length of the CDR3 is 16 residues. CDR3 in amino acids: CASSQEGDLGTDTQYF. In nucleotides, the CDR3 is TGCGCCAGCAGCCAAGAAGGAGACTTGGGCACAGATACGCAGTATTTT.

This rearrangement joins TRBV29-1 to TRBJ1-2; D call uncertain. CDR1 and CDR2 (germline): SQVTM, ANQGSEA. The CDR3 contains 12 residues. V lost 2 bases to trimming and J lost 4 bases, with 8 bases between them. The CDR3 nucleotides are TGCAGCGTTGAATCCTTTTTCTATGGCTACACCTTC. Residues: CSVESFFYGYTF.

This clone has only one observation. The chain combines TRBV6-6 with TRBJ1-2; D ambiguous. CDR1 MNHNY and CDR2 SVGAGI come from the germline V gene (reference sequence). The CDR3 is made up of 16 amino acids. V was pared by 6 bases and J by 5 bases, with 22 bases between. CDR3 sequence reads: CASRRPPSLRSYGYTF. The CDR3 nucleotides read TGTGCCAGCAGGCGACCCCCGTCACTAAGGTCGTATGGCTACACCTTC.

This clone has a single count. The chain links TRBV28 to TRBJ1-1; a weak D match, TRBD1 (5 bases). V lost 10 bases and J lost 11, with 17 bases in between. The germline gives CDR1 MDHEN, CDR2 SYDVKM. The CDR3 runs to 11 residues. The CDR3 loop reads CATGRGMDAFF. DNA for the CDR3: TGTGCCACCGGACGGGGGATGGACGCTTTCTTT.

The chain joins TRBV28 to TRBJ1-1; D possibly corresponds to TRBD1 (6 bases). There are 17 residues in the CDR3. From germline, CDR1 is MDHEN and CDR2 SYDVKM. V lost 1 base and J lost 2, with 17 bases in between. In DNA, the CDR3 is TGTGCCAGCAGTTTATTCTGGTGGGGGCGGAGTAACACTGAAGCTTTCTTT. Its translation: CASSLFWWGRSNTEAFF.

The rearrangement links TRBV13 to TRBJ2-3; D gene uncertain. CDR1 and CDR2 (germline): PRHDT, FYEKMQ (reference sequence). Deletions cut 0 bases from V and 4 bases from J, with 2 bases between. The CDR3 covers 12 residues. This CDR3 is CASSLGADTQYF. In nucleotides, the CDR3 is TGTGCCAGCAGCTTAGGGGCAGATACGCAGTATTTT.

This rearrangement joins TRBV7-9 to TRBJ2-7; D might be TRBD1 (6 bases). This CDR3 has 13 residues. CDR1 is SEHNR and CDR2 is FQNEAQ in the germline V gene (reference sequence). Deletions cut 5 bases from V and 5 bases from J, with 13 bases between. The CDR3 spells CASSVLQGHEQYF. The CDR3 coding sequence is TGTGCCAGCAGCGTATTACAGGGCCACGAGCAGTACTTC.

This clone showed up just once. The chain carries TRBV27 and TRBJ2-5; weak D call: TRBD1 (5 bases). The DNA matches TRBJ2-7 better at its end, which makes the J call doubtful. Per the germline V gene, CDR1 is MNHEY and CDR2 is SMNVEV (reference sequence). The CDR3 has 13 residues. The CDR3 is CASSGHYPAEQYF. The CDR3 DNA reads TGTGCCAGCAGCGGACACTACCCGGCCGAGCAGTACTTC.

The gene calls are TRBV6-1 and TRBJ1-1; a possible D gene is TRBD1 (5 bases). The CDR3 runs to 14 residues. Germline-derived CDR1 and CDR2 are MNHNS and SASEGT. Trimming left V 1 base short and J 4 bases short, with 10 bases between. The CDR3 DNA reads as TGTGCCAGCAGTGAAGAGGGGCGGATCACTGAAGCTTTCTTT. This codes for CASSEEGRITEAFF.

CDR3 bases: TGTGCCAGCAGTGTTTCTCCTCCAGATACGCAGTATTTT. This codes for CASSVSPPDTQYF. The rearrangement joins TRBV28 to TRBJ2-3; D uncertain. The germline V gene encodes CDR1 MDHEN and CDR2 SYDVKM. The V end lost 5 bases, the J end lost 4 bases, and 10 bases lay between the germline ends. This CDR3 is built from 13 residues.

The chain combines TRBV11-3 with TRBJ2-5; D not resolved. V was shortened by 2 bases and J by 5 bases, with 12 bases between the two germline ends. The CDR3 sequence is 14 residues long. Germline loops: CDR1 SGHNT, CDR2 YENEEA. The CDR3 DNA is TGTGCCAGCAGCTTACGGCAGAGTCCGGAGACCCAGTACTTC. Protein: CASSLRQSPETQYF.

The chain combines TRBV7-2 with TRBJ1-6; D may be TRBD1 (5 bases). Trimming cost V 2 bases and J 4 bases, with 12 bases left between them. The CDR3 has 16 amino acids. Germline V gene lookup returns CDR1 SGHTA and CDR2 FQGNSA. CDR3 DNA sequence: TGTGCCAGCAGCTTATCGACAGAGTTGTATAATTCACCCCTCCACTTT. This gives the protein CASSLSTELYNSPLHF.

The CDR3 spells CASSPGLAGATDTQYF. The DNA of the CDR3 is TGTGCCAGCAGCCCGGGACTAGCGGGGGCCACAGATACGCAGTATTTT. The rearrangement links TRBV13 to TRBJ2-3; 14 bases line up with TRBD2. Germline V gene data show CDR1 as PRHDT and CDR2 as FYEKMQ (reference sequence). The trim removed 5 bases at V and 2 bases at J, leaving 3 bases unmatched. The CDR3 length is 16 residues.

The chain combines TRBV13 with TRBJ1-4; 7 bases match TRBD1. This CDR3 is built from 15 residues. With 2 bases clipped from V and 2 bases from J, the junction kept 2 bases outside the gene matches. Germline CDR1 reads PRHDT; CDR2 reads FYEKMQ (reference sequence). The CDR3 loop is CASSLQQGTNEKLFF. In DNA form, the CDR3 reads TGTGCCAGCAGCTTACAACAGGGGACTAATGAAAAACTGTTTTTT.

The count of this clone is one. The CDR3 nucleotides are TGTGCCAGTACCTCCGGGACAGGGGATGGCTACACCTTC. Residues: CASTSGTGDGYTF. The chain carries TRBV19 and TRBJ1-2, with 10 bases that match TRBD1. In germline, CDR1 is LNHDA, CDR2 SQIVND (reference sequence). This CDR3 spans 13 amino acids. V lost 7 bases, J lost 6 bases, and 5 bases stayed unmatched.

This clone has a single count. This chain links TRBV30 with TRBJ2-6, with TRBD1 matching over 8 bases. The ends lost 7 bases at V and 1 base at J; junction bases unmatched: 6. This CDR3 is 15 amino acids long. Germline values: CDR1 GTSNPN, CDR2 SVGIG (reference sequence). The CDR3 region is CASDREFSGANVLTF. For the CDR3, the DNA is TGTGCCTCGGACAGGGAATTTTCTGGGGCCAACGTCCTGACTTTC.